These 21 T cell receptor beta chains came from one sample sequenced in a study of blood T cell repertoires in COVID-19. Generated by immunoSEQ multiplex PCR, the TCRdb table keeps only in-frame clones and is missing some. Among about 430,000 clones, roughly 90% were seen once, and the ten largest hold less than 0.95%. The specimen was peripheral blood. The receptors were sampled from a man younger than 30 with COVID-19, enrolled during active disease.

The chain is built from TRBV3-1 (or the pseudogene TRBV3-2) and TRBJ1-3; the D is unclear. CDR1 LGHDT and CDR2 YNNKEL come from the germline V gene (reference sequence). CDR3 length equals 15 residues. V lost 3 bases to trimming and J lost 4 bases, with 13 bases between them. The CDR3 region is CASSQAKSGGNTIYF. In DNA form, the CDR3 reads TGTGCCAGCAGCCAGGCCAAGTCAGGAGGAAACACCATATATTTT.

V gene TRBV2 combines with J gene TRBJ1-2, with no clear D. Trimming took 8 bases from V and 5 from J, leaving 12 bases between them. The CDR3 is 12 amino acids. The germline V gene has CDR1 SNHLY and CDR2 FYNNEI. The CDR3 protein is CASRGSLYGYTF. For the CDR3, the DNA is TGTGCCAGCCGGGGATCTCTTTATGGCTACACCTTC. The full variable domain, rest sourced from reference TRBV2 and TRBJ1-2, is EPEVTQTPSHQVTQMGQEVILRCVPISNHLYFYWYRQILGQKVEFLVSFYNNEISEKSEIFDDQFSVERPDGSNFTLKIRSTKLEDSAMYFCASRGSLYGYTFGSGTRLTVV.

V usage is TRBV27 and J usage is TRBJ2-1; maybe TRBD2 (6 bases). CDR3 length equals 16 residues. CDR1 is MNHEY, CDR2 SMNVEV, per germline (reference sequence). The germline V and J ends were trimmed by 5 bases and 0 bases, with 14 bases remaining between them. For the CDR3, the DNA is TGTGCCAGCAGTATTTCTAGCGTCCGCTCCTACAATGAGCAGTTCTTC. Protein product: CASSISSVRSYNEQFF.

This chain links TRBV7-2 with TRBJ2-4, with 8 bases matching TRBD1. The germline V gene has CDR1 SGHTA and CDR2 FQGNSA. The CDR3 is made up of 18 amino acids. V was pared by 5 bases and J by 0 bases, with 12 bases of the junction left unmatched. CDR3 nucleotides: TGTGCCAGCAGCCTCATTCCAGGGGGCTGGCGAGCCAAAAACATTCAGTACTTC. Translation: CASSLIPGGWRAKNIQYF.

This chain connects TRBV2 to TRBJ2-7; no definite D call. This CDR3 is built from 13 residues. The germline V gene has CDR1 SNHLY and CDR2 FYNNEI. The ends were cut back, 0 bases at V and 7 bases at J, with 10 bases in the middle. The CDR3 DNA reads TGTGCCAGCAGTGAAGCGATGCGAGTAGAGCAGTACTTC. Amino acid sequence: CASSEAMRVEQYF.

Details on this clone: The sample has other DNA sequences that encode this CDR3 too. The chain uses TRBV6-5 and TRBJ1-1; no clear D. Germline CDR1 is MNHEY and CDR2 is SVGAGI. The length of the CDR3 is 14 residues. Trimming pared 6 bases from V and 2 bases from J, leaving 13 bases between. CDR3 sequence reads: CASSYSGGNTEAFF. The CDR3 nucleotides are TGTGCCAGCAGCTACAGTGGAGGAAACACTGAAGCTTTCTTT.

This sequence joins TRBV11-2 and TRBJ2-2; 11 bases line up with TRBD2. The CDR3 spans 18 residues. CDR1 is SGHAT and CDR2 is FQNNGV in the germline V gene. J lost 5 bases, V lost 3 bases, and 11 bases had no gene match. CDR3 in amino acids: CASSLGLVAGGRTGELFF. DNA for the CDR3: TGTGCCAGCAGCTTGGGTTTGGTAGCGGGGGGGCGGACCGGGGAGCTGTTTTTT.

Only one count was recorded for this clone. V gene TRBV20-1 combines with J gene TRBJ2-7; D may be TRBD2 (6 bases). Deletions cut 3 bases from V and 1 base from J, with 13 bases between. Per the germline V gene, CDR1 is DFQATT and CDR2 is SNEGSKA (reference sequence). The CDR3 has 14 residues. CDR3 nucleotide sequence: TGCAGTGCTAGTAATTCCGGGAGATCCTACGAGCAGTACTTC. Residues: CSASNSGRSYEQYF.

The chain is built from TRBV6-1 and TRBJ2-7, with D tentatively TRBD2 (5 bases). Trimming stripped 0 bases from V and 5 bases from J, with 11 bases between. Looked up from germline, CDR1 is MNHNS and CDR2 is SASEGT. The CDR3 is 14 amino acids. The CDR3 DNA reads as TGTGCCAGCAGTGAAGCTTTACTAGTGGACGAGCAGTACTTC. This codes for CASSEALLVDEQYF.

The J gene is TRBJ2-7, the V gene TRBV18; maybe TRBD1 (6 bases). Germline V gives CDR1 KGHSH, CDR2 LQKENI. The CDR3 has 13 residues. Trimming took off 5 bases at V and 6 bases at J, with 14 bases between the two ends. The CDR3 sequence: CASSNREGGEQYF. Written as DNA, the CDR3 is TGTGCCAGCTCAAACCGGGAAGGGGGCGAGCAGTACTTC.

The chain couples TRBV6-5 to TRBJ2-1; TRBD1 agrees at 8 bases. V gave up 5 bases and J gave up 0 bases; unmatched junction bases: 3. The CDR3 consists of 15 residues. Germline CDR1 is MNHEY and CDR2 is SVGAGI. The CDR3 DNA sequence: TGTGCCAGCAGTCGGACAGGGAGCTCCTACAATGAGCAGTTCTTC. Translated, it gives CASSRTGSSYNEQFF.

The V call is TRBV5-5, the J call TRBJ2-3, with 12 bases that match TRBD2. Germline loops: CDR1 SGHKS, CDR2 YYEKEE (reference sequence). V lost 3 bases, J lost 7 bases, and 6 bases stayed unmatched. The CDR3 has 15 amino acids. CDR3 sequence reads: CASSSGLAGWNTQYF. Here the CDR3 DNA reads TGTGCCAGCAGCTCCGGACTAGCGGGGTGGAATACGCAGTATTTT.

The chain employs TRBV7-2 and TRBJ2-2, with a weak D call TRBD1 (6 bases). The germline V gene encodes CDR1 SGHTA and CDR2 FQGNSA. The CDR3 loop spans 15 amino acids. Trimming removed 6 bases at V and 1 base at J, with 12 bases between. This CDR3 reads CASRSGQQNTGELFF. The CDR3 DNA reads as TGTGCCAGCAGATCGGGACAACAGAACACCGGGGAGCTGTTTTTT.

The chain employs TRBV15 and TRBJ2-2; D unclear. The germline gives CDR1 LNHNV, CDR2 YYDKDF (reference sequence). The V gene lost 2 bases and the J gene lost 3 bases, with 4 bases spanning the gap. The CDR3 contains 13 residues. CDR3 region: CATSRPYTGELFF. CDR3 sequence (DNA): TGTGCCACCAGCAGACCATACACCGGGGAGCTGTTTTTT.

This chain joins TRBV24-1 and TRBJ1-2; a possible D gene is TRBD1 (6 bases). V was shortened by 0 bases and J by 8 bases, with 9 bases between the two germline ends. Germline loops: CDR1 KGHDR, CDR2 SFDVKD. This CDR3 region has 13 residues. The CDR3 loop reads CATSDLTGLGYTF. CDR3 nucleotide sequence: TGTGCCACCAGTGATTTGACAGGGCTGGGCTACACCTTC.

V and J are TRBV2 and TRBJ2-7; TRBD1 aligns across 8 bases. The CDR3 contains 14 residues. J lost 7 bases, V lost 6 bases, and 11 bases had no gene match. Per germline, CDR1 SNHLY and CDR2 FYNNEI. Here the CDR3 reads CASRKGQGGWEQYF. CDR3 DNA: TGTGCCAGCAGAAAAGGACAGGGAGGATGGGAGCAGTACTTC.

The V and J genes are TRBV6-5 and TRBJ2-2; D may be TRBD1 (6 bases). V was shortened by 2 bases and J by 6 bases, with 10 bases between the two germline ends. The CDR3 is 14 amino acids. The germline gives CDR1 MNHEY, CDR2 SVGAGI. This CDR3 reads CASSYDEGAGELFF. For the CDR3, the DNA is TGTGCCAGCAGTTACGACGAGGGGGCCGGGGAGCTGTTTTTT.

Here the CDR3 reads CASREELSGNTIYF. CDR3 DNA sequence: TGTGCCAGCAGGGAGGAACTCTCTGGAAACACCATATATTTT. This rearrangement joins TRBV2 to TRBJ1-3; the D is unclear. Looked up from germline, CDR1 is SNHLY and CDR2 is FYNNEI. This CDR3 region has 14 residues. Trimming pared 6 bases from V and 0 bases from J, leaving 9 bases between. Full variable domain (outside the CDR3, taken from reference TRBV2 and TRBJ1-3): EPEVTQTPSHQVTQMGQEVILRCVPISNHLYFYWYRQILGQKVEFLVSFYNNEISEKSEIFDDQFSVERPDGSNFTLKIRSTKLEDSAMYFCASREELSGNTIYFGEGSWLTVV.

The chain couples TRBV5-4 to TRBJ2-7; TRBD2 matches at 9 bases. The junction had 4 bases not matched to a gene; V was cut back by 4 bases and J by 5 bases. The CDR3 contains 13 residues. CDR1 SGHNT and CDR2 YYREEE come from the germline V gene (reference sequence). CDR3 in DNA: TGTGCCAGCAGCCCCGGGACTAGCCACGAGCAGTACTTC. It encodes CASSPGTSHEQYF. The entire variable domain, with the rest obtained from reference TRBV5-4 and TRBJ2-7, is as follows: ETGVTQSPTHLIKTRGQQVTLRCSSQSGHNTVSWYQQALGQGPQFIFQYYREEENGRGNFPPRFSGLQFPNYSSELNVNALELDDSALYLCASSPGTSHEQYFGPGTRLTVT.

CDR3 nucleotide sequence: TGTGCCAGCAGCTCCCTCTACGAGCAGTACTTC. Protein product: CASSSLYEQYF. V is TRBV7-9 and J is TRBJ2-7; D is unclear. Germline lookup yields CDR1 SEHNR and CDR2 FQNEAQ (reference sequence). Trimming left V 4 bases short and J 3 bases short, with 4 bases between. The CDR3 spans 11 residues.

V is TRBV7-9 and J is TRBJ2-1, with 9 bases lining up with TRBD2. Unmatched junction bases numbered 11, after V lost 10 bases and J lost 1 base. The CDR3 spans 16 residues. Germline V CDR1 and CDR2: SEHNR, FQNEAQ (reference sequence). The CDR3 is CATSLSGRSSYNEQFF. In nucleotides, the CDR3 is TGTGCCACGTCTCTTAGCGGGAGAAGTTCCTACAATGAGCAGTTCTTC.